A selection of T cell receptor beta chains follows, all from one sample in a study of blood T cell repertoires in COVID-19. Data came from immunoSEQ multiplex PCR; TCRdb stores just in-frame clones and leaves some out. Found here are roughly 96,000 clones, 82% of them singletons; the top ten hold 18%. The specimen sequenced was peripheral blood. Every receptor here comes from a man older than 75 with acute or convalescent COVID-19. CDR3s include the opening cysteine and the closing phenylalanine or tryptophan. The D gene is left open where the match is weak. Not every row has a clone size; where given, it reads once, few, many or a size class.

length: 13
D: NA
J: TRBJ2-7
size: few
V: TRBV7-8
DNA: TGTGCCAGCAGCCTACCGACAGGATACGAGCAGTACTTC
CDR3: CASSLPTGYEQYF

length: 15
D: TRBD2
J: TRBJ2-7
size: few
V: TRBV5-1
DNA: TGCGCCAGCAGCTTGAGGGGAGGGTATTACTACGAGCAGTACTTC
CDR3: CASSLRGGYYYEQYF

length: 15
D: NA
J: TRBJ1-1
size: NA
V: TRBV19
DNA: TGTGCCAGTAGTGCACCCGGGACACCTCACACTGAAGCTTTCTTT
CDR3: CASSAPGTPHTEAFF

length: 13
D: NA
J: TRBJ1-5
size: NA
V: TRBV7-2
DNA: TGTGCCAGCAGCTTGAGGGTGAATCAGCCCCAGCATTTT
CDR3: CASSLRVNQPQHF

length: 14
D: NA
J: TRBJ1-6
size: NA
V: TRBV14
DNA: TGTGCCAGCAGCCAAGCAGGAATAAATTCACCCCTCCACTTT
CDR3: CASSQAGINSPLHF

length: 14
D: NA
J: TRBJ1-6
size: NA
V: TRBV6-6
DNA: TGTGCCAGCAGTGCACAGGGTAATAATTCACCCCTCCACTTT
CDR3: CASSAQGNNSPLHF

length: 15
D: TRBD1
J: TRBJ2-7
size: NA
V: TRBV4-2
DNA: TGTGCCAGCAGCTCCCGGGACAGGGGGCTTGGAGAGCAGTACTTC
CDR3: CASSSRDRGLGEQYF

length: 14
D: NA
J: TRBJ1-5
size: few
V: TRBV28
DNA: TGTGCCAGCAGTTTATGGGAGTTCAATCAGCCCCAGCATTTT
CDR3: CASSLWEFNQPQHF

length: 14
D: TRBD1
J: TRBJ1-5
size: NA
V: TRBV19
DNA: TGTGCCAGTACGACAGGGGCATCCAATCAGCCCCAGCATTTT
CDR3: CASTTGASNQPQHF

length: 15
D: TRBD1
J: TRBJ1-5
size: NA
V: TRBV7-2
DNA: TGTGCCAGCAGCTTAAATAGGGACAGGGGAAAGCCCCAGCATTTT
CDR3: CASSLNRDRGKPQHF

length: 15
D: NA
J: TRBJ1-5
size: NA
V: TRBV7-2
DNA: TGTGCCAGCAGCTCCTTGCGAATCGGCAATCAGCCCCAGCATTTT
CDR3: CASSSLRIGNQPQHF

length: 15
D: TRBD2
J: TRBJ2-3
size: few
V: TRBV7-9
DNA: TGTGCCAGCAGCTTAGTAGCGGGAGAGCCAGATACGCAGTATTTT
CDR3: CASSLVAGEPDTQYF

length: 17
D: TRBD1
J: TRBJ2-7
size: NA
V: TRBV18
DNA: TGTGCCAGCTCACTCATCTCACCAGTACAGGGGGCAGTTGAGCAGTACTTC
CDR3: CASSLISPVQGAVEQYF

length: 15
D: NA
J: TRBJ2-2
size: few
V: TRBV19
DNA: TGTGCCAGTAGTGGGGGCATTCAGAACACCGGGGAGCTGTTTTTT
CDR3: CASSGGIQNTGELFF

length: 16
D: NA
J: TRBJ1-6
size: NA
V: TRBV27
DNA: TGTGCCAGCAGTTTGAGTTTCCACAGAGATTATTCACCCCTCCACTTT
CDR3: CASSLSFHRDYSPLHF